This entry concerns a single TCR beta chain. Its specificity is unknown. The record originates from a study of response to subunit inactivated influenza vaccine. TCRdb ran MiXCR on the RT-PCR reads and lists one entry per CDR3 protein. Of 300,000 to 350,000 distinct CDR3 sequences detected, 20% to 25% appear once; the ten largest clones hold 10%. V was cut by 3 bases and J by 0 bases, with 2 bases left in between. CDR3 size: 13 residues. Germline V CDR1 and CDR2: SNHLY, FYNNEI. Whole-study findings and limits: Authors suggested that a seasonal influenza vaccination recruits few new T cells each time.

The sequence derives from a man aged 50 to 69 who received an inactivated influenza vaccine. The gene calls are TRBV2 and TRBJ2-2, with no clear D. Sequencing used PBMCs from blood, obtained about 20 months after vaccination. This CDR3 is CASSDSNTGELFF. The DNA of the CDR3 is TGTGCCAGCAGTGATTCGAACACCGGGGAGCTGTTTTTT.